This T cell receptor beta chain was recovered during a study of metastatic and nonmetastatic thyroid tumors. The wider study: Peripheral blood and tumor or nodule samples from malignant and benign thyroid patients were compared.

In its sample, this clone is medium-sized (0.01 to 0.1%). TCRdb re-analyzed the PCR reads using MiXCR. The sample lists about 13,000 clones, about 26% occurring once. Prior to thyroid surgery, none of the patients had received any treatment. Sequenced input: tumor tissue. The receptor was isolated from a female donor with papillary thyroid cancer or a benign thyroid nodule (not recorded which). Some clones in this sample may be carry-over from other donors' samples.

The CDR3 DNA reads TGTGCCAGCCAACAACAGGGGGCAATTTCACCCCTCCACTTT. It specifies CASQQQGAISPLHF. The chain recombines TRBV28 with TRBJ1-6, with 9 bases that match TRBD1. Germline V gene sequence: CDR1 MDHEN, CDR2 SYDVKM. The CDR3 has 14 residues. V shed 8 bases and J 9 bases; nucleotides not matched to a gene: 8.